This TCR beta chain was recorded in a study of blood T cell repertoires in COVID-19. This CDR3 region has 16 residues. V lost 1 base, J lost 5 bases, and 9 bases stayed unmatched. CDR1 MNHEY and CDR2 SMNVEV come from the germline V gene (reference sequence). Using immunoSEQ multiplex PCR, the repertoire was profiled, and TCRdb retains in-frame clones only, with some absent. Of tens of thousands of clones listed, around 80% are singletons. The chain links TRBV27 to TRBJ2-7, with 9 bases lining up with TRBD1. Sequenced material: peripheral blood. This clonotype was sampled from an elderly woman with acute or convalescent COVID-19. The CDR3 DNA reads TGTGCCAGCAGTTTATTCGGGGGACAGGGTCGTCACGAGCAGTACTTC. Its translation: CASSLFGGQGRHEQYF.